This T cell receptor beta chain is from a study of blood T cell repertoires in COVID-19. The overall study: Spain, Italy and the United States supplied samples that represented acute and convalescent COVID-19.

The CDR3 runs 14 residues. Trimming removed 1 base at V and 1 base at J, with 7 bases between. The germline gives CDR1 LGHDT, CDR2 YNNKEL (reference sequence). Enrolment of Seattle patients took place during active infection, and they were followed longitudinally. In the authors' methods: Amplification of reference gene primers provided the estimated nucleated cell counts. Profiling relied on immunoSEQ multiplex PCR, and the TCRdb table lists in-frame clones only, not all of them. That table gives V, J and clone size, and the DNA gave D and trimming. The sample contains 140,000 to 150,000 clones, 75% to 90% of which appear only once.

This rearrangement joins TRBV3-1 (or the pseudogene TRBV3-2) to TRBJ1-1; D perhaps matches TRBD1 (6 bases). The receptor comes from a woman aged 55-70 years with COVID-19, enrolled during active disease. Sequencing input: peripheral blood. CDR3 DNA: TGTGCCAGCAGCCAAGGGACAGAGAACACTGAAGCTTTCTTT. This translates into CASSQGTENTEAFF.